The clone carrying this TCR beta chain was seen a few times. These data come from a study of blood T cells in healthy people across ages. With a J-beta primer mix and a sample-barcoded 5' primer, a second PCR ran 7 to 11 cycles. TCRdb ran MiXCR on the 5' RACE reads and lists one entry per CDR3 protein. The data hold approximately 780,000 distinct CDR3 sequences, with around 25% observed a single time. The same data also went into a second study, on T cells of mothers and their children.

The sequencing sample was made of blood. This sequence was found in a boy aged 5-17 years in good health.

The CDR3 nucleotides read TGCAGCGCATCCGGGACGGATGCCTACGAGCAGTACTTC. Translating it yields CSASGTDAYEQYF. This chain links TRBV29-1 with TRBJ2-7; D tentatively reads TRBD1 or TRBD2 (5 bases each). Trimming took 7 bases from V and 2 from J, leaving 15 bases between them. Germline-derived CDR1 and CDR2 are SQVTM and ANQGSEA. The CDR3 sequence is 13 residues long.